Reported below is one T cell receptor (beta chain). Its antigen is not known. This sample is part of a study of somatic mutations in cytotoxic T cells in rheumatoid arthritis. General observations from the study: There was no knowledge of the antigen targets of the expanded CD8+ clones. Rheumatoid arthritis patients showed slight TRBV07 underrepresentation, unadjusted for multiple comparisons.

The method was immunoSEQ multiplex PCR; TCRdb's version includes in-frame clones alone and lacks a portion of them. The data contain 10,000 to 11,000 clones, about 93% of them singletons. The ends were cut back, 3 bases at V and 6 bases at J, with 6 bases in the middle. From germline, CDR1 is LGHNA and CDR2 YSLEER. This CDR3 is 11 amino acids long. The sequence derives from a woman younger than 35 with rheumatoid arthritis. The sequenced material came from CD8+ T cells sorted from blood. The gene calls are TRBV4-3 and TRBJ2-7; D gene uncertain. The CDR3 spells CASSQAFEQYF. In DNA, the CDR3 is TGCGCCAGCAGCCAGGCCTTCGAGCAGTACTTC.